This T cell receptor beta chain originates from a study of blood T cell repertoires in COVID-19. Germline V lookup: CDR1 SGHTA, CDR2 FQGNSA. The V end was cut by 1 base, the J end by 2 bases, with 17 bases between. The CDR3 extends over 17 amino acids. Original data processing: Nucleated cell number was recorded as an estimate derived from reference gene primer amplification. Clones were sequenced by immunoSEQ multiplex PCR, and TCRdb holds only the in-frame ones, with some missing. D and trimming come from the DNA, and the V and J calls and clone size come from that table. The sample records roughly 160,000 clones, around 90% being singletons.

The V and J genes are TRBV7-2 and TRBJ2-5, with D tentatively TRBD1 (6 bases). The TCR originated in a young man with COVID-19, enrolled during active disease. Sequencing was carried out using peripheral blood. CDR3 sequence: CASSLGQVVSPQETQYF. The CDR3 DNA reads as TGTGCCAGCAGCTTAGGACAGGTAGTATCTCCGCAAGAGACCCAGTACTTC.